This is a list of T cell receptor beta chains from one sample in a study of blood T cell repertoires in COVID-19. The data were produced by immunoSEQ multiplex PCR, yet TCRdb's version contains in-frame clones alone and is incomplete. Of a few hundred thousand clones listed, around 83% are singletons. Sequencing was carried out using peripheral blood. These receptor sequences come from a woman aged 40-49 years who had recovered from COVID-19. CDR3s include the opening cysteine and the closing phenylalanine or tryptophan. A D gene is named only where the DNA matches it firmly. Only part of the rows carry a size: once, few, many, or a class if the clone is expanded.

clone_size,v_call,j_call,d_call,cdr3_nt,cdr3_aa
.,TRBV10-3,TRBJ2-1,.,TGTGCCATCAGTGAGACCGGGGAATACAATGAGCAGTTCTTC,CAISETGEYNEQFF
.,TRBV19,TRBJ2-7,TRBD1,TGTGCCAGTAGTACAAGGGGGCGTGAGCAGTACTTC,CASSTRGREQYF
.,TRBV9,TRBJ2-5,.,TGTGCCAGCAGCGCGGGGGAAAGAGAGACCCAGTACTTC,CASSAGERETQYF
few,TRBV5-4,TRBJ2-1,TRBD2,TGTGCCAGCAGCTTGGGCGGGGGTTACAATGAGCAGTTCTTC,CASSLGGGYNEQFF
.,TRBV15,TRBJ1-6,.,TGTGCCACCAGCAGAGACAAAACCTCAGGTGGGAGCTCCTATAATTCACCCCTCCACTTT,CATSRDKTSGGSSYNSPLHF
.,TRBV10-1,TRBJ1-2,.,TGCGCCAGCAGTGAAGCAAGGGGCTACGCTAACTATGGCTACACCTTC,CASSEARGYANYGYTF
.,TRBV7-2,TRBJ1-1,TRBD1,TGTGCCAGCAGCCTAATTGACAGGGCAGGTGAAGCTTTCTTT,CASSLIDRAGEAFF
.,TRBV7-2,TRBJ1-5,.,TGTGCCAGCAGCGATCACCGGGACACTTTGATCGGGTCCCAGCATTTT,CASSDHRDTLIGSQHF
few,TRBV6-2/TRBV6-3,TRBJ2-1,TRBD2,TGTGCCAGCAGTTCCGAAATAGCGGGGGGCTACAATGAGCAGTTCTTC,CASSSEIAGGYNEQFF
once,TRBV7-8,TRBJ2-7,TRBD2,TGTGCCAGCAGCTGGGGCGGGGGGCGTATCGAGCAGTACTTC,CASSWGGGRIEQYF
.,TRBV5-1,TRBJ2-7,TRBD1,TGCGCCAGCAGCTTGGCCGGGACAGGGGGCTTGAATCCTCAAACCTACGAGCAGTACTTC,CASSLAGTGGLNPQTYEQYF
.,TRBV19,TRBJ1-5,TRBD1,TGTGCCAGTAGCGAGTCCGGGACAGATCTTAGCAATCAGCCCCAGCATTTT,CASSESGTDLSNQPQHF
.,TRBV10-3,TRBJ2-4,.,TGTGCCATCAGTGAGTCGAGTGCCAAAAACATTCAGTACTTC,CAISESSAKNIQYF
.,TRBV5-1,TRBJ1-2,TRBD1,TGCGCCAGCAGCGGGAACCGGGACAGGGGCACTCCTAGCTATGGCTACACCTTC,CASSGNRDRGTPSYGYTF
.,TRBV28,TRBJ2-1,.,TGTGCCAGCAGTACCTCCGGGGACTACAATGAGCAGTTCTTC,CASSTSGDYNEQFF
.,TRBV9,TRBJ1-3,TRBD1,TGTGCCAGCAGCGTAACGGGACAGAGCTCTGGAAACACCATATATTTT,CASSVTGQSSGNTIYF
.,TRBV7-8,TRBJ2-7,TRBD1,TGTGCCAGCAGCCAAGGGACAGGGTACGAGCAGTACTTC,CASSQGTGYEQYF
.,TRBV19,TRBJ2-7,TRBD2,TGTGCCAGTAGTTCGTCTAGCGGGGCATACGGGCAGTACTTC,CASSSSSGAYGQYF
.,TRBV10-3,TRBJ2-3,.,TGTGCCATCAGGTCAGACAGCAGCACAGATACGCAGTATTTT,CAIRSDSSTDTQYF
once,TRBV12-3/TRBV12-4,TRBJ1-4,TRBD1,TGTGCCAGCAGTCGTGACAGGGATGAAAAACTGTTTTTT,CASSRDRDEKLFF
.,TRBV19,TRBJ1-4,.,TGTGCCAGTAGCATAACGGGAACCTTGAATGAAAAACTGTTTTTT,CASSITGTLNEKLFF
.,TRBV5-1,TRBJ2-7,TRBD2,TGCGCCAGCAGCTCCGCCGGGGGGATCGCTTACGAGCAGTACTTC,CASSSAGGIAYEQYF
once,TRBV3-1/TRBV3-2,TRBJ1-2,.,TGTGCCAGCAGCCAAGTTGGAGGGGTAGGCTATGGCTACACCTTC,CASSQVGGVGYGYTF
.,TRBV11-3,TRBJ2-7,.,TGTGCCAGCAGGCCAAATCGTGGGGGCCTCAACGAGCAGTACTTC,CASRPNRGGLNEQYF
.,TRBV6-1,TRBJ1-6,.,TGTGCCAGCAGTGAAGTAATAGGGGGATCACCCCTCCACTTT,CASSEVIGGSPLHF
.,TRBV30,TRBJ2-5,.,TGTGCCTGGAGTCGGGGGACTGGGGGGCAAGAGACCCAGTACTTC,CAWSRGTGGQETQYF
.,TRBV5-1,TRBJ1-3,.,TGCGCCAGCACAAAGGGGGAAAGTTACTCTGGAAACACCATATATTTT,CASTKGESYSGNTIYF
.,TRBV14,TRBJ1-6,.,TGTGCCAGCAGCCATCTCTCCTACTATAATTCACCCCTCCACTTT,CASSHLSYYNSPLHF
few,TRBV19,TRBJ1-5,.,TGTGCCAGTATTTCTCAGGGTGGCCAGCCCCAGCATTTT,CASISQGGQPQHF
.,TRBV7-8,TRBJ1-5,.,TGTGCCAGCAGCTCCGGACCCCGCGGACTACAGCCCCAGCATTTT,CASSSGPRGLQPQHF
once,TRBV29-1,TRBJ1-2,TRBD1,TGCAGCGTTCTCCCTCCACAGGGGGAGTGGTATGGCTACACCTTC,CSVLPPQGEWYGYTF
.,TRBV7-2,TRBJ2-7,.,TGTGCCAGCAGCTTTGACTACGGGGAGCAGTACTTC,CASSFDYGEQYF
few,TRBV29-1,TRBJ1-4,TRBD1,TGCAGCGCGGGACAGGAGAATGAAAAACTGTTTTTT,CSAGQENEKLFF
.,TRBV27,TRBJ2-1,TRBD2,TGTGCCAGCAGTTTTGGCGGGGGCTCCTACAATGAGCAGTTCTTC,CASSFGGGSYNEQFF
few,TRBV5-1,TRBJ1-5,.,TGCGCCAGCAGCTTGGATATGACAAGCAGTCAGCCCCAGCATTTT,CASSLDMTSSQPQHF
.,TRBV6-6,TRBJ2-7,.,TGTGCCAGCGGTCCCTCCGGTCTCGAGCAGTACTTC,CASGPSGLEQYF
.,TRBV19,TRBJ1-1,TRBD1,TGTGCCAGTAGTCCGACGGACAGGGCGAACACTGAAGCTTTCTTT,CASSPTDRANTEAFF
.,TRBV9,TRBJ1-4,.,TGTGCCAGCAGCGTAGACACAACTAATGAAAAACTGTTTTTT,CASSVDTTNEKLFF
.,TRBV3-1/TRBV3-2,TRBJ1-4,TRBD1,TGTGCCAGCAGCCAGGACAGGGGGTCTGCTAATGAAAAACTGTTTTTT,CASSQDRGSANEKLFF
few,TRBV2,TRBJ1-6,.,TGTGCCAGCAGTGAGGAGGGGTCCTATAATTCACCCCTCCACTTT,CASSEEGSYNSPLHF
.,TRBV21-1,TRBJ2-7,.,TGTGCCAGCAGCCCCATTCCGGCCGGGGCCTACGAGCAGTACTTC,CASSPIPAGAYEQYF
.,TRBV6-2/TRBV6-3,TRBJ2-1,TRBD2,TGTGCCAGCAGCCGGACTAGCGGACTTACGCAGTTCTTC,CASSRTSGLTQFF
.,TRBV19,TRBJ1-3,TRBD1,TGTGCCAGTAGTCCCTTCGGACAGGGCCCTTCGCCTGGAAACACCATATATTTT,CASSPFGQGPSPGNTIYF
few,TRBV4-3,TRBJ2-1,.,TGCGCCAGCAGCCAAGATGGCGGAAACAATGAGCAGTTCTTC,CASSQDGGNNEQFF